The rows below give T cell receptor beta chains drawn from one sample of a study of T cells after yellow fever vaccination. From the 5' RACE reads, TCRdb called clonotypes with MiXCR, one entry per CDR3 protein. The sample has 300,000 to 400,000 distinct CDR3 sequences, roughly a tenth seen once. This specimen was CD4+ T cells sorted from PBMCs, taken 45 days after the yellow fever booster vaccination. These receptors were obtained from a man aged 18 to 30 who received the YFV17D yellow fever vaccine. Each CDR3 is given with its conserved first and last residue. D genes are given only for firm matches. The size entry is marked missing in some rows and otherwise reads once, few, many or a size class.

j_gene: TRBJ2-4
abundance: few
v_gene: TRBV9
d_gene: TRBD1
CDR3nt: TGTGCCAGCAGCGTGGGGACAGGCGTGAAAAACATTCAGTACTTC
CDR3aa: CASSVGTGVKNIQYF

j_gene: TRBJ2-3
abundance: many
v_gene: TRBV21-1
d_gene: -
CDR3nt: TGTGCCAGCAGCTCAGGGACCCCGAATACAGATACGCAGTATTTT
CDR3aa: CASSSGTPNTDTQYF

j_gene: TRBJ2-3
abundance: -
v_gene: TRBV7-9
d_gene: -
CDR3nt: TGTGCCAGCAGCGCTACCCGGGACTCGGTCACAGATACGCAGTATTTT
CDR3aa: CASSATRDSVTDTQYF

j_gene: TRBJ2-3
abundance: many
v_gene: TRBV10-3
d_gene: -
CDR3nt: TGTGCCATCAAGGGTAGACTAGAGTTCACAGATACGCAGTATTTT
CDR3aa: CAIKGRLEFTDTQYF

j_gene: TRBJ2-5
abundance: -
v_gene: TRBV6-2/TRBV6-3
d_gene: -
CDR3nt: TGTGCCAGCAGTTACGGGGGGCACGTCACGGAGACCCAGTACTTC
CDR3aa: CASSYGGHVTETQYF

j_gene: TRBJ1-1
abundance: few
v_gene: TRBV25-1
d_gene: TRBD1
CDR3nt: TGTGCCAGCAGTGAGGTAAAGACAGGGGACACTGAAGCTTTCTTT
CDR3aa: CASSEVKTGDTEAFF

j_gene: TRBJ2-5
abundance: -
v_gene: TRBV5-4
d_gene: -
CDR3nt: TGTGCCAGCAGCTTGGGGACTGGTAAAGAGACCCAGTACTTC
CDR3aa: CASSLGTGKETQYF

j_gene: TRBJ2-1
abundance: many
v_gene: TRBV2
d_gene: -
CDR3nt: TGTGCCAGCAGTGCTGATAGCGGAAACAATGAGCAGTTCTTC
CDR3aa: CASSADSGNNEQFF

j_gene: TRBJ1-2
abundance: -
v_gene: TRBV6-2/TRBV6-3
d_gene: TRBD1
CDR3nt: TGTGCCAGCGGACAGGGGTTCTATGGCTACACCTTC
CDR3aa: CASGQGFYGYTF

j_gene: TRBJ2-1
abundance: many
v_gene: TRBV5-1
d_gene: -
CDR3nt: TGCGCCAGCAGCGACAGGACGGACAATGAGCAGTTCTTC
CDR3aa: CASSDRTDNEQFF

j_gene: TRBJ2-5
abundance: once
v_gene: TRBV5-1
d_gene: -
CDR3nt: TGCGCCAGCAGCCCCGGGGTAAGATCGTACCAAGAGACCCAGTACTTC
CDR3aa: CASSPGVRSYQETQYF

j_gene: TRBJ1-5
abundance: few
v_gene: TRBV19
d_gene: -
CDR3nt: TGTGCCAGTAGGACTACAGGGCCGAGCAATCAGCCCCAGCATTTT
CDR3aa: CASRTTGPSNQPQHF

j_gene: TRBJ1-4
abundance: -
v_gene: TRBV12-3/TRBV12-4
d_gene: -
CDR3nt: TGTGCCAGCAGTTTTTCGGGGGGTGTTCGTAGACTGTTTTTT
CDR3aa: CASSFSGGVRRLFF

j_gene: TRBJ1-1
abundance: -
v_gene: TRBV7-9
d_gene: -
CDR3nt: TGTGCCAGCAGCTCCGACAATCCAGCATTTGAAGCTTTCTTT
CDR3aa: CASSSDNPAFEAFF

j_gene: TRBJ1-2
abundance: -
v_gene: TRBV6-2/TRBV6-3
d_gene: -
CDR3nt: TGTGCCAGCAGGGTAGGCTATGGCTACACCTTC
CDR3aa: CASRVGYGYTF

j_gene: TRBJ2-7
abundance: many
v_gene: TRBV10-2
d_gene: TRBD1
CDR3nt: TGCGCCAGCAGTGAGTCACAGGGGGCCCGCGAGCAGTACTTC
CDR3aa: CASSESQGAREQYF

j_gene: TRBJ2-5
abundance: -
v_gene: TRBV7-9
d_gene: -
CDR3nt: TGTGCCAGCAGCTTAGGCTATGGGAATGGAGAGACCCAGTACTTC
CDR3aa: CASSLGYGNGETQYF

j_gene: TRBJ2-1
abundance: -
v_gene: TRBV15
d_gene: TRBD2
CDR3nt: TGTGCCACCAGCAAAGGACTAGCGGGGGTCGGAGAGCAGTTCTTC
CDR3aa: CATSKGLAGVGEQFF